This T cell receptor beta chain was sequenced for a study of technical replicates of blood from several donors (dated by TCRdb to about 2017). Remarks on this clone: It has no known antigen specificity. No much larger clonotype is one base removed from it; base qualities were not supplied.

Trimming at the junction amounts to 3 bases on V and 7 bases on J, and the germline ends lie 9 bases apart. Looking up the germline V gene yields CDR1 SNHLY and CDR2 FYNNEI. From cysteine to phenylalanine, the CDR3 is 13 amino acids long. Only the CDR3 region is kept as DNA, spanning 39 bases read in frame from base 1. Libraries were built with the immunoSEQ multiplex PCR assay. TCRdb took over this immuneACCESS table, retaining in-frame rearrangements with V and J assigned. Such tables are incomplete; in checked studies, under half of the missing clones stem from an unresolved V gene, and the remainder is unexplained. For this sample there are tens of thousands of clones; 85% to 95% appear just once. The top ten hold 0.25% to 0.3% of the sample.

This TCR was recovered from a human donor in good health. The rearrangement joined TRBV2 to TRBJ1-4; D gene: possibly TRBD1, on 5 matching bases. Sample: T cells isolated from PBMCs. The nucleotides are TGTGCCAGCAGTGAGGGGGGAGCTGAAAAACTGTTTTTT. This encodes CASSEGGAEKLFF.